These T cell receptor beta chains were read from a single sample in a study of OX40 agonist ivuxolimab in advanced cancers. Sequencing was performed with immunoSEQ multiplex PCR; in TCRdb, only in-frame clones are kept and a portion is missing. Of 90,000 to 100,000 clones in the sample, around 90% are singletons; the top ten hold 2% to 3%. The material sequenced was CD4+ or CD8+ T cells sorted from blood, taken in a trial of the OX40 agonist ivuxolimab. Every receptor here comes from an adult with an advanced solid tumor such as melanoma, head and neck, liver or kidney cancer. Each CDR3 is given with its conserved first and last residue. A D gene is named only where the DNA matches it firmly. Size values are once, few and many counts, or a class for expanded clones, and some rows have none.

size: NA; length: 15; D: TRBD1; V: TRBV6-1; J: TRBJ2-7; DNA: TGTGCCAGCAGTGACGGACAGGGGAACTCCTACGAGCAGTACTTC; CDR3: CASSDGQGNSYEQYF
size: NA; length: 14; D: TRBD2; V: TRBV6-1; J: TRBJ2-7; DNA: TGTGCCAGCAGTGAATCAGGGAGGGAAGGCGAGCAGTACTTC; CDR3: CASSESGREGEQYF
size: NA; length: 15; D: TRBD1; V: TRBV7-2; J: TRBJ1-4; DNA: TGTGCCAGCAGCTTTCAACAGGGGGTCGATGAAAAACTGTTTTTT; CDR3: CASSFQQGVDEKLFF
size: NA; length: 17; D: NA; V: TRBV27; J: TRBJ2-7; DNA: TGTGCCAGCAGTTTACCGACGGGGGGCGCTAGTGGTTACGAGCAGTACTTC; CDR3: CASSLPTGGASGYEQYF
size: NA; length: 14; D: NA; V: TRBV19; J: TRBJ2-7; DNA: TGTGCCAGTAGTTGGGCAGGAGACTCCTACGAGCAGTACTTC; CDR3: CASSWAGDSYEQYF
size: NA; length: 15; D: TRBD1; V: TRBV6-1; J: TRBJ2-7; DNA: TGTGCCAGCAGTGGATGGACAGGGGGGAGCAACGAGCAGTACTTC; CDR3: CASSGWTGGSNEQYF
size: NA; length: 13; D: NA; V: TRBV27; J: TRBJ2-3; DNA: TGTGCCAGCTTCAGTCGTTCCACAGATACGCAGTATTTT; CDR3: CASFSRSTDTQYF
size: NA; length: 14; D: NA; V: TRBV6-5; J: TRBJ1-1; DNA: TGTGCCAGCAACTATGCCTACGACGGCACTGAAGCTTTCTTT; CDR3: CASNYAYDGTEAFF
size: NA; length: 13; D: NA; V: TRBV11-3; J: TRBJ2-7; DNA: TGTGCCAGCAGCCCTGGGACATCGGGCGAGCAGTACTTC; CDR3: CASSPGTSGEQYF
size: NA; length: 11; D: NA; V: TRBV10-3; J: TRBJ2-5; DNA: TGTGCCATCTGGATGAAAGAGACCCAGTACTTC; CDR3: CAIWMKETQYF
size: NA; length: 15; D: TRBD1; V: TRBV18; J: TRBJ1-2; DNA: TGTGCCAGCTCACCCGGGACAGGCAGAGGCTATGGCTACACCTTC; CDR3: CASSPGTGRGYGYTF
size: NA; length: 13; D: NA; V: TRBV27; J: TRBJ1-4; DNA: TGTGCCAGCAGTGAGACAGGTTACGAAAAACTGTTTTTT; CDR3: CASSETGYEKLFF
size: NA; length: 15; D: TRBD1; V: TRBV9; J: TRBJ1-4; DNA: TGTGCCAGCAGCCCCCGACAGGGGCCCGGTGAAAAACTGTTTTTT; CDR3: CASSPRQGPGEKLFF
size: NA; length: 15; D: NA; V: TRBV6-1; J: TRBJ1-4; DNA: TGTGCCAGCAGTCCCCGGAAGGGGCCTAATGAAAAACTGTTTTTT; CDR3: CASSPRKGPNEKLFF
size: NA; length: 15; D: TRBD2; V: TRBV9; J: TRBJ2-7; DNA: TGTGCCAGCAGCGTAGCGCCTAGCGGGAGCTACGAGCAGTACTTC; CDR3: CASSVAPSGSYEQYF
size: NA; length: 16; D: TRBD1; V: TRBV29-1; J: TRBJ2-3; DNA: TGCAGCGTTGTGGTGGACAGGATGGGGCCCACAGATACGCAGTATTTT; CDR3: CSVVVDRMGPTDTQYF
size: NA; length: 15; D: NA; V: TRBV7-8; J: TRBJ2-5; DNA: TGTGCCAGCAGCCCACCCGCGGGGTACCAAGAGACCCAGTACTTC; CDR3: CASSPPAGYQETQYF
size: NA; length: 17; D: TRBD2; V: TRBV7-2; J: TRBJ2-5; DNA: TGTGCCAGCAGCTTGCTAGCGGGAGGAATCGGGAAAGAGACCCAGTACTTC; CDR3: CASSLLAGGIGKETQYF
size: NA; length: 14; D: TRBD2; V: TRBV10-3; J: TRBJ2-2; DNA: TGTGCCATACCAGGACTAGCGAACACCGGGGAGCTGTTTTTT; CDR3: CAIPGLANTGELFF
size: NA; length: 16; D: NA; V: TRBV5-4; J: TRBJ2-5; DNA: TGTGCCACTTCGATTGGGCAGGGTCGTTCCCGCAGCACCCAGTACTTC; CDR3: CATSIGQGRSRSTQYF
size: NA; length: 17; D: NA; V: TRBV28; J: TRBJ2-2; DNA: TGTGCCAGCAGTCTACAGGTCCGTGGACGAGGTGCCGGGGAGCTGTTTTTT; CDR3: CASSLQVRGRGAGELFF
size: once; length: 16; D: NA; V: TRBV11-2; J: TRBJ2-4; DNA: TGTGCCAGCAGCTTAGCCATACCGGGAGCCAAAAACATTCAGTACTTC; CDR3: CASSLAIPGAKNIQYF
size: once; length: 14; D: TRBD1; V: TRBV30; J: TRBJ1-1; DNA: TGTGCCTGGAGCCCCGGGACAGAGGCCACTGAAGCTTTCTTT; CDR3: CAWSPGTEATEAFF
size: once; length: 13; D: NA; V: TRBV2; J: TRBJ2-2; DNA: TGTGCCAGCAGTGAAAGGGCTGGCGGGGAGCTGTTTTTT; CDR3: CASSERAGGELFF
size: NA; length: 15; D: TRBD2; V: TRBV6-5; J: TRBJ2-7; DNA: TGTGCCAGCAGTTACCCAGCGGGAGGGCACTACGAGCAGTACTTC; CDR3: CASSYPAGGHYEQYF
size: NA; length: 17; D: NA; V: TRBV5-4; J: TRBJ2-2; DNA: TGTGCCAGCCGACCGGGTCCCCTGGGGACGAGCACCGGGGAGCTGTTTTTT; CDR3: CASRPGPLGTSTGELFF